This T cell receptor (beta chain) was sequenced during a study of blood T cell repertoires in COVID-19. CDR1 SGHDT and CDR2 YYEEEE come from the germline V gene. V gave up 5 bases and J gave up 8 bases; unmatched junction bases: 17. The CDR3 loop spans 17 amino acids. As originally analysed: Reference gene primer amplification yielded estimated nucleated cell counts. The table came from immunoSEQ multiplex PCR; TCRdb's copy has only in-frame clones and leaves some out. Clone size and V and J calls were adopted from that table, with D and trimming inferred from the DNA. Among roughly 150,000 clones listed, roughly 84% were seen once. Self-reported history from a screening survey and questionnaire set each donor's cohort.

The sequence was collected from a woman in her forties or fifties who had recovered from COVID-19. What was sequenced was PBMCs or T cells enriched from blood (not recorded which). The rearrangement links TRBV5-6 to TRBJ2-2, with 8 nucleotides matching TRBD2. CDR3 bases: TGTGCCAGCAGTACTTATCGTTATAGCGGGACGTCGGGGGAGCTGTTTTTT. Translation: CASSTYRYSGTSGELFF. The complete variable domain, with remaining parts taken from reference TRBV5-6 and TRBJ2-2, reads DAGVTQSPTHLIKTRGQQVTLRCSPKSGHDTVSWYQQALGQGPQFIFQYYEEEERQRGNFPDRFSGHQFPNYSSELNVNALLLGDSALYLCASSTYRYSGTSGELFFGEGSRLTVL.